This TCR beta chain was sequenced in a study of blood T cell repertoires in acute mononucleosis. The study's findings and limits: Only approximately 8.7% of acute clonotypes persisted, yet dominated convalescence. Sampling only part of donor blood might partly explain low acute-convalescent overlap.

Time point described: acute infectious mononucleosis, at clinical presentation within 2 weeks of symptom onset (visit 1). This clone occurred many times. RNA from at least 9,000 sorted tetramer+ CD8 T cells was reverse transcribed. PCR with V and J primers amplified CDR3 and attached unique molecular identifiers. TCRdb's copy holds only in-frame clones and misses some; the assay was immunoSEQ multiplex PCR. The table records some 7,000 clones, about 25% of them present only once. The source is a woman younger than 35 with infectious mononucleosis caused by EBV. Sequenced material: EBV YVL epitope tetramer+ CD8+ T cells sorted from PBMCs, taken during acute infectious mononucleosis. Subset defined: CD8 T cells binding a tetramer with EBV BRLF1 109-117 peptide (YVL-BR).

This chain's CDR3 is CASSPDIGWGGEQFF. The DNA of the CDR3 is TGTGCCAGCAGTCCCGACATCGGTTGGGGCGGTGAGCAGTTCTTC. The rearrangement links TRBV7-3 to TRBJ2-1, with D maybe TRBD1 (5 bases). From germline, CDR1 is SGHTA and CDR2 FQGTGA. Trimming took off 6 bases at V and 9 bases at J, with 21 bases between the two ends. CDR3 size: 15 residues.